These 23 T cell receptor beta chains were all obtained from the same sample, sequenced in a study of T cells after yellow fever vaccination. TCRdb analysed the 5' RACE reads with MiXCR anew, one entry per CDR3 protein. The data hold hundreds of thousands of distinct CDR3 sequences, with 17% observed a single time. The sample here was PBMCs, taken 5 days after the first yellow fever vaccination. Receptor source: a man younger than 35 who received the YFV17D yellow fever vaccine.

This chain joins TRBV25-1 and TRBJ2-2, with D unclear. V lost 7 bases and J lost 7, with 13 bases in between. Germline CDR1 reads MGHDK; CDR2 reads SYGVNS. The length of the CDR3 is 13 residues. The CDR3 coding sequence is TGTGCCAGCATTCCCAAGGTTGGCGGGGAGCTGTTTTTT. Protein sequence: CASIPKVGGELFF.

The genes are TRBV6-2 or TRBV6-3 and TRBJ1-5, with D hard to call. V dropped 4 bases and J dropped 7 bases, with 14 bases sitting between them. This CDR3 has 14 amino acids. Germline CDR1 is MNHEY and CDR2 is SVGEGT. CDR3 DNA: TGTGCCAGCAGTTTTCGTGGTAGTAGCCAGCCCCAGCATTTT. This gives the protein CASSFRGSSQPQHF.

This clonotype was counted between two and nine times. This chain uses TRBV20-1 with TRBJ1-1, with 12 positions matching TRBD1. CDR3 length: 16 amino acids. Germline V gives CDR1 DFQATT, CDR2 SNEGSKA (reference sequence). After removal of 6 bases from V and 2 bases from J, the junction contained 10 bases not matched to a gene. The CDR3: CSAQPGTGGYNTEAFF. In DNA form, the CDR3 reads TGCAGTGCCCAGCCCGGGACAGGGGGCTATAACACTGAAGCTTTCTTT.

This clonotype was seen just once. The rearrangement joins TRBV7-2 to TRBJ2-4; maybe TRBD2 (6 bases). Trimming shortened V by 7 bases and J by 13 bases, and 14 bases separated the two germline ends. The CDR3 has 11 residues. Per the germline V gene, CDR1 is SGHTA and CDR2 is FQGNSA. The CDR3 reads CASTSGRKQYF. CDR3 DNA sequence: TGTGCCAGCACTTCAGGGAGGAAACAGTACTTC. The entire variable domain, with the rest obtained from reference TRBV7-2 and TRBJ2-4, is as follows: GAGVSQSPSNKVTEKGKDVELRCDPISGHTALYWYRQSLGQGLEFLIYFQGNSAPDKSGLPSDRFSAERTGGSVSTLTIQRTQQEDSAVYLCASTSGRKQYFGAGTRLSVL.

This clonotype was counted only a few times. The rearrangement links TRBV4-1 to TRBJ1-2; 10 nucleotides agree with TRBD1. Germline trimming cut 2 bases from V and 4 bases from J; bases unmatched to any gene: 7. The V gene's germline CDR1 is MGHRA and CDR2 YSYEKL. The CDR3 contains 16 residues. For the CDR3, the DNA is TGCGCCAGCAGCCAATTGGGGACAGGGGTCGGCTATGGCTACACCTTC. This codes for CASSQLGTGVGYGYTF.

The table lists this clonotype with many counts. This chain uses TRBV18 with TRBJ2-7; unclear D gene. Trimming took off 0 bases at V and 0 bases at J, with 6 bases between the two ends. The CDR3 sequence is 14 residues long. The germline V gene encodes CDR1 KGHSH and CDR2 LQKENI. CDR3: CASSPPYTSYEQYF. The CDR3 DNA reads TGTGCCAGCTCACCACCTTACACCTCCTACGAGCAGTACTTC.

The chain recombines TRBV6-5 with TRBJ2-3; D not resolved. The CDR3 is 14 amino acids. CDR1 and CDR2 (germline): MNHEY, SVGAGI. Trimming left V 3 bases short and J 1 base short, with 8 bases between. The DNA for the CDR3 is TGTGCCAGCAGTTATAATCAGCGCACAGATACGCAGTATTTT. Translation gives CASSYNQRTDTQYF.

This clonotype appeared many times. The chain employs TRBV5-1 and TRBJ2-1, with D unresolved. V shed 5 bases and J shed 0 bases, with 9 bases lying between them. CDR3 length: 14 amino acids. Per the germline V gene, CDR1 is SGHRS and CDR2 is YFSETQ. The CDR3 DNA sequence: TGCGCCAGCAGTAACGGAAGCTCCTACAATGAGCAGTTCTTC. Amino acid sequence: CASSNGSSYNEQFF.

V usage is TRBV19 and J usage is TRBJ1-2; D remains unclear. With 8 bases removed from V and 2 bases from J, the gap between germline ends came to 15 bases. The CDR3 runs 14 residues. Germline V gene sequence: CDR1 LNHDA, CDR2 SQIVND (reference sequence). In nucleotides, the CDR3 is TGTGCCAGTGCCCCCGCCGGGATCAACTATGGCTACACCTTC. Amino acid sequence: CASAPAGINYGYTF.

V usage is TRBV11-2 and J usage is TRBJ2-5; 8 nucleotides agree with TRBD2. The trim removed 3 bases at V and 4 bases at J, leaving 7 bases unmatched. Germline lookup yields CDR1 SGHAT and CDR2 FQNNGV. The CDR3 consists of 15 residues. For the CDR3, the DNA is TGTGCCAGCAGCTTGACGGCGGGGGGTCTAGAGACCCAGTACTTC. Amino acid sequence: CASSLTAGGLETQYF.

The V and J genes are TRBV6-1 and TRBJ1-1; D unresolved. CDR1 is MNHNS, CDR2 SASEGT, per germline. This CDR3 has 15 amino acids. The ends were cut back, 5 bases at V and 0 bases at J, with 13 bases in the middle. The CDR3 loop is CASSPSETVNTEAFF. The CDR3 region has the DNA TGTGCCAGCAGTCCCTCTGAGACGGTGAACACTGAAGCTTTCTTT.

V is TRBV5-1 and J is TRBJ2-7; 10 bases agree with TRBD1. Trimming removed 4 bases from V and 3 bases from J; junction bases left unmatched: 7. The CDR3 is 15 residues long. Germline V lookup: CDR1 SGHRS, CDR2 YFSETQ. The CDR3 sequence: CASSRRDRGGYEQYF. The CDR3 DNA sequence: TGCGCCAGCAGCCGGAGGGACAGGGGTGGCTACGAGCAGTACTTC.

This clonotype was observed a handful of times. CDR3 DNA sequence: TGTGCCATCAGTCGTCAGGACTATGGCTACACCTTC. Encoded protein: CAISRQDYGYTF. The chain carries TRBV10-3 and TRBJ1-2, with D hard to call. CDR1 and CDR2 from the germline V gene are ENHRY and SYGVKD. Trimming removed 5 bases from V and 3 bases from J, with 7 bases in between. The CDR3 has 12 amino acids.

This clonotype was observed a few times. The chain has TRBV20-1 and TRBJ2-7, with D perhaps assigned TRBD1 or TRBD2 (5 bases each). This CDR3 is built from 14 residues. V dropped 1 base and J dropped 4 bases, with 14 bases sitting between them. Germline CDR1 is DFQATT and CDR2 is SNEGSKA (reference sequence). The CDR3 nucleotides are TGCAGTGCTAGAGCCCCGGGACCGAAGTACGAGCAGTACTTC. This codes for CSARAPGPKYEQYF.

The sample holds a few counts of this clonotype. The chain couples TRBV20-1 to TRBJ2-1; tentative D call: TRBD1 (5 bases). Trimming left V 6 bases short and J 2 bases short, with 17 bases between. The CDR3 is 15 residues long. From germline, CDR1 is DFQATT and CDR2 SNEGSKA (reference sequence). CDR3: CSALPRDSPYNEQFF. CDR3 bases: TGCAGTGCCCTACCGAGAGACAGTCCCTACAATGAGCAGTTCTTC.

This clonotype occurred a few times. The gene calls are TRBV27 and TRBJ1-2; 12 bases are a match to TRBD1. The CDR3 totals 15 residues. J lost 8 bases, V lost 5 bases, and 9 bases had no gene match. CDR1 is MNHEY, CDR2 SMNVEV, per germline (reference sequence). Here the CDR3 DNA reads TGTGCCAGCAGTCGGGGGACAGGGGGCGCTTGGGGCTACACCTTC. Amino acid sequence: CASSRGTGGAWGYTF.

This clonotype was observed a few times. The CDR3 DNA follows: TGTGCCAGCTCCCTCTCACAGCGGGGGAACGAGCAGTACTTC. It codes for CASSLSQRGNEQYF. V usage is TRBV18 and J usage is TRBJ2-7; 8 positions match TRBD2. The V segment lost 6 bases and the J segment 5 bases; nucleotides outside the gene matches: 9. The CDR3 is 14 residues long. The germline V gene has CDR1 KGHSH and CDR2 LQKENI.

This clonotype was counted between two and nine times. This chain connects TRBV3-1 to TRBJ1-4; 7 bases are a match to TRBD1. The CDR3 spans 15 residues. Germline lookup yields CDR1 LGHDT and CDR2 YNNKEL (reference sequence). V lost 2 bases and J lost 9; bases outside the gene matches: 9. CDR3: CASSQTWDSRQKLFF. The DNA for the CDR3 is TGTGCCAGCAGCCAAACCTGGGACAGTCGGCAAAAACTGTTTTTT.

This clonotype was counted only a few times. V and J are TRBV6-1 and TRBJ1-2, with D possibly TRBD1 on 5 matching bases. Looked up from germline, CDR1 is MNHNS and CDR2 is SASEGT. This CDR3 contains 14 residues. Trimming pared 5 bases from V and 6 bases from J, leaving 16 bases between. The CDR3 reads CASSLRQPTNGYTF. In nucleotides, the CDR3 is TGTGCCAGCAGTCTCAGACAGCCAACAAATGGCTACACCTTC.

The chain carries TRBV2 and TRBJ2-3; D gene unclear. The ends were cut back, 5 bases at V and 2 bases at J, with 8 bases in the middle. CDR1 is SNHLY and CDR2 is FYNNEI in the germline V gene. The CDR3 has 13 amino acids. CDR3 DNA: TGTGCCAGCAGTCGGTTTTACACAGATACGCAGTATTTT. Translating gives CASSRFYTDTQYF.

This clonotype has just a few counts. The chain has TRBV9 and TRBJ2-3; TRBD2 matches 8 bases. The V gene's germline CDR1 is SGDLS and CDR2 YYNGEE. V was pared by 0 bases and J by 5 bases, with 5 bases of the junction left unmatched. This CDR3 contains 15 residues. Here the CDR3 reads CASSVAGGPGDTQYF. CDR3 sequence (DNA): TGTGCCAGCAGCGTAGCGGGGGGGCCGGGAGATACGCAGTATTTT.

There are a few counts of this clonotype. The gene calls are TRBV11-2 and TRBJ2-7; 10 nucleotides agree with TRBD2. The V segment lost 5 bases and the J segment 7 bases; nucleotides outside the gene matches: 5. Germline CDR1 is SGHAT and CDR2 is FQNNGV. This CDR3 comprises 13 residues. CDR3 residues: CASSLAGVREQYF. The CDR3 DNA reads as TGTGCCAGCAGCCTAGCGGGGGTGAGGGAGCAGTACTTC.

The table lists this clonotype with a few counts. The chain employs TRBV18 and TRBJ2-4; 11 nucleotides line up with TRBD2. V lost 3 bases, J lost 7 bases, and 11 bases stayed unmatched. Germline-derived CDR1 and CDR2 are KGHSH and LQKENI. The CDR3 extends over 17 amino acids. CDR3 coding DNA: TGTGCCAGCTCACCCCGTGGTAGCGGGGGGGCCGGGAACATTCAGTACTTC. Amino acid sequence: CASSPRGSGGAGNIQYF. Filled out from reference TRBV18 and TRBJ2-4, the complete variable domain reads NAGVMQNPRHLVRRRGQEARLRCSPMKGHSHVYWYRQLPEEGLKFMVYLQKENIIDESGMPKERFSAEFPKEGPSILRIQQVVRGDSAAYFCASSPRGSGGAGNIQYFGAGTRLSVL.